These 32 T cell receptor beta chains share one sample of origin, sequenced in a study of cytomegalovirus exposure and HLA in healthy donors. Primers: 60 Vbeta forward and 13 Jbeta reverse. Using immunoSEQ multiplex PCR, the repertoire was profiled, and TCRdb retains in-frame clones only, with some absent. The sample consists of fewer than 250,000 clones, over 60% of them appearing once. The material sequenced was PBMCs. These receptors originate from a male donor in good health and CMV-seronegative.

In its sample, this clone was seen once. V is TRBV19 and J is TRBJ2-7; TRBD1 agrees at 8 bases. This CDR3 has 14 amino acids. Trimming removed 7 bases from V and 3 bases from J; junction bases left unmatched: 8. The germline V gene has CDR1 LNHDA and CDR2 SQIVND (reference sequence). The CDR3 nucleotides are TGTGCCAGTACCCTAGGACAGGGCTACTACGAGCAGTACTTC. Amino acids: CASTLGQGYYEQYF.

The chain combines TRBV18 with TRBJ1-4; the D gene is possibly TRBD1 (6 bases). The germline CDR1 and CDR2 sequences are KGHSH and LQKENI. There are 13 residues in the CDR3. V was pared by 8 bases and J by 7 bases, with 14 bases between. CDR3 DNA: TGTGCCAGCCTCAGGGGAGAAGGTGAAAAACTGTTTTTT. It translates to CASLRGEGEKLFF. The entire variable domain, with the rest obtained from reference TRBV18 and TRBJ1-4, is as follows: NAGVMQNPRHLVRRRGQEARLRCSPMKGHSHVYWYRQLPEEGLKFMVYLQKENIIDESGMPKERFSAEFPKEGPSILRIQQVVRGDSAAYFCASLRGEGEKLFFGSGTQLSVL.

This chain joins TRBV4-1 and TRBJ1-1, with 7 bases lining up with TRBD1. The CDR3 length is 15 residues. V lost 3 bases, J lost 0 bases, and 4 bases stayed unmatched. Germline V lookup: CDR1 MGHRA, CDR2 YSYEKL. The CDR3 bases are TGCGCCAGCAGCCACACGGGACAGATGAACACTGAAGCTTTCTTT. Translation: CASSHTGQMNTEAFF.

This clone was counted between two and nine times. V gene TRBV7-2 combines with J gene TRBJ1-1; D gene uncertain. V dropped 3 bases and J dropped 1 base, with 9 bases sitting between them. CDR1 SGHTA and CDR2 FQGNSA come from the germline V gene. This CDR3 contains 14 residues. CDR3 protein: CASSFGRANTEAFF. DNA of the CDR3: TGTGCCAGCAGCTTCGGGAGGGCGAACACTGAAGCTTTCTTT.

The V call is TRBV12-5, the J call TRBJ2-7; 9 bases align to TRBD1. CDR1 is LGHNT, CDR2 FRNRAP, per germline. The CDR3 length is 14 residues. J was trimmed by 5 bases and V by 7 bases; bases with no gene match: 9. The chain's CDR3 is CASATGTGRDEQYF. CDR3 DNA: TGTGCTAGTGCTACCGGGACAGGGAGAGACGAGCAGTACTTC.

The chain combines TRBV27 with TRBJ2-7; a possible D gene is TRBD2 (6 bases). This CDR3 comprises 14 residues. Trimming shortened V by 8 bases and J by 0 bases, and 14 bases separated the two germline ends. Germline-derived CDR1 and CDR2 are MNHEY and SMNVEV (reference sequence). In nucleotides, the CDR3 is TGTGCCAGCCAGGGACTGGGAGGCTCCTACGAGCAGTACTTC. It is translated as CASQGLGGSYEQYF.

The chain has TRBV11-1 and TRBJ1-1, with a possible D match to TRBD1 (5 bases). This CDR3 spans 15 amino acids. Looked up from germline, CDR1 is SGHAT and CDR2 is FQDESV (reference sequence). With 5 bases removed from V and 4 bases from J, the gap between germline ends came to 17 bases. DNA of the CDR3: TGTGCCAGCAGCCCCAGGTGGGGGGACGGCACTGAAGCTTTCTTT. Encoded protein: CASSPRWGDGTEAFF.

The CDR3 sequence is CASTTPGQSSTDTQYF. DNA of the CDR3: TGTGCCAGTACCACCCCGGGACAATCTAGCACAGATACGCAGTATTTT. The chain links TRBV28 to TRBJ2-3, with D possibly being TRBD1 (6 bases). Trimming cost V 9 bases and J 0 bases, with 19 bases left between them. This CDR3 is 16 amino acids long. Germline loops: CDR1 MDHEN, CDR2 SYDVKM.

This rearrangement joins TRBV28 to TRBJ1-6, with D perhaps TRBD1 (5 bases). V was cut by 7 bases and J by 9 bases, with 16 bases left in between. In germline, CDR1 is MDHEN, CDR2 SYDVKM. The CDR3 is made up of 14 amino acids. The CDR3 region is CASTFIGDVSPLHF. CDR3 nucleotides: TGTGCCAGCACGTTTATAGGGGATGTTTCACCCCTCCACTTT.

This chain uses TRBV7-3 with TRBJ1-1; TRBD1 matches at 7 bases. J lost 4 bases, V lost 7 bases, and 6 bases had no gene match. Germline-derived CDR1 and CDR2 are SGHTA and FQGTGA. This CDR3 contains 13 residues. The CDR3 region is CASKDRIGTEAFF. CDR3 DNA: TGTGCCAGCAAGGACAGGATCGGCACTGAAGCTTTCTTT.

CDR3 amino acids: CASSPGDYGYTF. The CDR3 bases are TGTGCCAGCAGCCCCGGAGATTATGGCTACACCTTC. The chain joins TRBV7-9 to TRBJ1-2; D remains ambiguous. This CDR3 has 12 residues. The V end was cut by 5 bases, the J end by 5 bases, with 9 bases between. The germline CDR1 and CDR2 sequences are SEHNR and FQNEAQ (reference sequence).

This sequence joins TRBV4-1 and TRBJ1-1; maybe TRBD1 (5 bases). The V gene's germline CDR1 is MGHRA and CDR2 YSYEKL. V gave up 4 bases and J gave up 7 bases, with 10 bases separating them. This CDR3 comprises 12 residues. The CDR3 bases are TGCGCCAGCAGCCTGGGGCCGAATGAAGCTTTCTTT. Its translation is CASSLGPNEAFF.

This sequence joins TRBV7-2 and TRBJ1-5; D is possibly TRBD1 (5 bases). Trimming removed 6 bases from V and 2 bases from J, with 11 bases in between. The CDR3 runs 14 residues. Per germline, CDR1 SGHTA and CDR2 FQGNSA. CDR3 nucleotide sequence: TGTGCCAGCAGTACAGGAGTCCGCAATCAGCCCCAGCATTTT. Translated, it gives CASSTGVRNQPQHF.

The gene calls are TRBV30 and TRBJ1-1; weak D call: TRBD1 (5 bases). V shed 4 bases and J shed 6 bases, with 18 bases lying between them. Germline CDR1 GTSNPN, CDR2 SVGIG (reference sequence). The CDR3 totals 14 residues. CDR3 amino acids: CAWNTRQLWAEAFF. Written as DNA, the CDR3 is TGTGCCTGGAATACTCGACAGCTTTGGGCTGAAGCTTTCTTT. The full variable domain, rest sourced from reference TRBV30 and TRBJ1-1, is SQTIHQWPATLVQPVGSPLSLECTVEGTSNPNLYWYRQAAGRGLQLLFYSVGIGQISSEVPQNLSASRPQDRQFILSSKKLLLSDSGFYLCAWNTRQLWAEAFFGQGTRLTVV.

This chain joins TRBV27 and TRBJ2-1; D ambiguous. CDR1 MNHEY and CDR2 SMNVEV come from the germline V gene (reference sequence). V shed 2 bases and J shed 5 bases, with 7 bases lying between them. This CDR3 comprises 13 residues. The CDR3 spells CASSLPDHNEQFF. Here the CDR3 DNA reads TGTGCCAGCAGTTTACCAGATCACAATGAGCAGTTCTTC.

This clone appeared a single time. This sequence joins TRBV18 and TRBJ1-2; tentatively, D is TRBD1 (5 bases). The CDR3 runs 15 residues. Germline values: CDR1 KGHSH, CDR2 LQKENI. V was trimmed by 1 base and J by 8 bases, leaving 17 bases between them. The CDR3 sequence: CASSPRVVREAGYTF. Here the CDR3 DNA reads TGTGCCAGCTCACCACGAGTAGTCAGGGAGGCCGGCTACACCTTC.

This chain connects TRBV29-1 to TRBJ2-7; 7 bases align to TRBD1. V dropped 7 bases and J dropped 1; count of bases not matched to a gene: 7. Germline values: CDR1 SQVTM, CDR2 ANQGSEA. This CDR3 spans 13 amino acids. The CDR3 sequence: CSASGTESYEQYF. CDR3 bases: TGCAGCGCATCCGGGACAGAATCCTACGAGCAGTACTTC.

This clone occurred a few times. Sequence at one end of the junction differs from germline and may be a read error. The genes are TRBV5-1 and TRBJ1-5; D might be TRBD1 (6 bases). Germline loops: CDR1 SGHRS, CDR2 YFSETQ. The CDR3 has 13 residues. The CDR3 DNA reads as TGTGCCAGCAGCTTAGGGGGGGATCAGCCCCAGCATTTT. Protein product: CASSLGGDQPQHF.

This chain links TRBV4-1 with TRBJ2-1, with 10 positions matching TRBD2. The CDR3 has 17 amino acids. The V and J ends lost 0 bases and 5 bases, in that order; junction bases with no gene match: 7. The germline gives CDR1 MGHRA, CDR2 YSYEKL. The CDR3 DNA follows: TGCGCCAGCAGCCAAGATTCTAGCGGGGGTTTTAACAATGAGCAGTTCTTC. Residues: CASSQDSSGGFNNEQFF.

Concerning this clone itself: The sample carries other DNA sequences with the same CDR3. V usage is TRBV11-3 and J usage is TRBJ2-1; D may be TRBD1 (5 bases). CDR1 SGHNT and CDR2 YENEEA come from the germline V gene. V lost 3 bases, J lost 9 bases, and 6 bases lay in between. The CDR3 is 11 residues long. This CDR3 reads CASSLGLEQFF. In DNA, the CDR3 is TGTGCCAGCAGCTTGGGGCTTGAGCAGTTCTTC.

This sequence joins TRBV4-2 and TRBJ2-7; a weak D match, TRBD2 (6 bases). Germline lookup yields CDR1 LGHNA and CDR2 YNFKEQ. The CDR3 is made up of 16 amino acids. The germline V and J ends were trimmed by 1 base and 4 bases, with 17 bases remaining between them. The CDR3 region is CASSQVSAGKDYEQYF. The CDR3 nucleotides read TGTGCCAGCAGCCAAGTGTCGGCGGGAAAGGATTACGAGCAGTACTTC.

The J gene is TRBJ1-4, the V gene TRBV2; the D gene is possibly TRBD1 (5 bases). The CDR3 extends over 11 amino acids. Trimming took 6 bases from V and 11 from J, leaving 10 bases between them. Germline V lookup: CDR1 SNHLY, CDR2 FYNNEI. CDR3 protein: CASRQGGKLFF. The CDR3 region has the DNA TGTGCCAGCAGGCAGGGAGGGAAACTGTTTTTT.

This chain joins TRBV11-2 and TRBJ1-2; D unresolved. The germline V gene encodes CDR1 SGHAT and CDR2 FQNNGV. The CDR3 length is 14 residues. V shed 3 bases and J shed 6 bases, with 14 bases lying between them. CDR3 DNA: TGTGCCAGCAGCTTTTTGGAGACGATTGATGGCTACACCTTC. Translated, it gives CASSFLETIDGYTF.

This chain uses TRBV28 with TRBJ1-2; 7 nucleotides align to TRBD1. Germline CDR1 reads MDHEN; CDR2 reads SYDVKM. Trimming removed 6 bases from V and 5 bases from J; junction bases left unmatched: 12. CDR3 length: 15 residues. CDR3 sequence: CASRDGRGRSYGYTF. The CDR3 DNA sequence: TGTGCCAGCAGGGACGGTAGGGGGCGATCATATGGCTACACCTTC.

The rearrangement links TRBV5-1 to TRBJ2-7; 10 bases fit TRBD2. The CDR3 extends over 15 amino acids. The trim removed 2 bases at V and 2 bases at J, leaving 4 bases unmatched. Germline V lookup: CDR1 SGHRS, CDR2 YFSETQ. The CDR3 nucleotides read TGCGCCAGCAGCTTCTATAGCGGGGGGACCTACGAGCAGTACTTC. It translates to CASSFYSGGTYEQYF.

The chain combines TRBV7-2 with TRBJ1-1; TRBD1 matches 11 bases. The CDR3 spans 13 residues. CDR1 and CDR2 (germline): SGHTA, FQGNSA. V lost 1 base and J lost 11; bases outside the gene matches: 3. The CDR3 sequence is CASSLEGQGVAFF. As DNA, the CDR3 is TGTGCCAGCAGCTTAGAGGGACAGGGGGTTGCTTTCTTT.

V gene TRBV9 combines with J gene TRBJ1-1; D is unresolved. Trimming took off 0 bases at V and 4 bases at J, with 10 bases between the two ends. This CDR3 spans 14 amino acids. Germline V gene lookup returns CDR1 SGDLS and CDR2 YYNGEE. DNA for the CDR3: TGTGCCAGCAGCGTAGGCGGGGTGATCACTGAAGCTTTCTTT. It yields the protein CASSVGGVITEAFF.

The chain is built from TRBV30 and TRBJ2-7, with D unclear. CDR1 is GTSNPN and CDR2 is SVGIG in the germline V gene (reference sequence). Deletions cut 2 bases from V and 6 bases from J, with 8 bases between. The CDR3 covers 11 residues. In nucleotides, the CDR3 is TGTGCCTGGAGTACGGGTGGCGAGCAGTACTTC. Translated: CAWSTGGEQYF.

This clone is a singleton in its sample. V usage is TRBV2 and J usage is TRBJ1-6; D possibly corresponds to TRBD1 (5 bases). The germline V and J ends were trimmed by 7 bases and 7 bases, with 11 bases remaining between them. The CDR3 runs 13 residues. The germline gives CDR1 SNHLY, CDR2 FYNNEI. CDR3 nucleotide sequence: TGTGCCAGCACCATGACAGTAAATTCACCCCTCCACTTT. Encoded protein: CASTMTVNSPLHF. Variable domain in full (rest from reference TRBV2 and TRBJ1-6): EPEVTQTPSHQVTQMGQEVILRCVPISNHLYFYWYRQILGQKVEFLVSFYNNEISEKSEIFDDQFSVERPDGSNFTLKIRSTKLEDSAMYFCASTMTVNSPLHFGNGTRLTVT.

V usage is TRBV28 and J usage is TRBJ1-2; TRBD1 aligns across 8 bases. Germline V gene data show CDR1 as MDHEN and CDR2 as SYDVKM. After removal of 3 bases from V and 3 bases from J, the junction contained 0 bases not matched to a gene. The CDR3 loop spans 13 amino acids. The CDR3 region has the DNA TGTGCCAGCAGTTTGACAGGGGACTATGGCTACACCTTC. This gives the protein CASSLTGDYGYTF.

V is TRBV5-1 and J is TRBJ2-7; 8 positions agree with TRBD1. The CDR3 extends over 14 amino acids. Germline lookup yields CDR1 SGHRS and CDR2 YFSETQ. Germline trimming cut 5 bases from V and 3 bases from J; bases unmatched to any gene: 7. This chain's CDR3 is CASSQDRDFYEQYF. DNA of the CDR3: TGCGCCAGCAGTCAGGACAGGGATTTCTACGAGCAGTACTTC. Filled out from reference TRBV5-1 and TRBJ2-7, the complete variable domain reads KAGVTQTPRYLIKTRGQQVTLSCSPISGHRSVSWYQQTPGQGLQFLFEYFSETQRNKGNFPGRFSGRQFSNSRSEMNVSTLELGDSALYLCASSQDRDFYEQYFGPGTRLTVT.

This chain uses TRBV10-3 with TRBJ2-7; possibly TRBD1 for D (6 bases). The CDR3 runs 12 residues. Trimming took off 9 bases at V and 1 base at J, with 10 bases between the two ends. Germline V gene data show CDR1 as ENHRY and CDR2 as SYGVKD. The CDR3 DNA reads as TGTGCCATGAAGGGGGATTCCTACGAGCAGTACTTC. As protein: CAMKGDSYEQYF.